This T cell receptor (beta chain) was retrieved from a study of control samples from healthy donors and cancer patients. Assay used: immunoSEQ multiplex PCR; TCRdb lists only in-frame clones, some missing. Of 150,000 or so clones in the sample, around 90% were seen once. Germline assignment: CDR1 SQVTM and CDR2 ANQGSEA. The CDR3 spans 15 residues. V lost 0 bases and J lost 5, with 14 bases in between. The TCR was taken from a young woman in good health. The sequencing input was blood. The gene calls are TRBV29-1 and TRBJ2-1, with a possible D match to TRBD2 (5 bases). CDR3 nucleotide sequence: TGCAGCGTTGAAGATACAACTAGGAATGACAATGAGCAGTTCTTC. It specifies CSVEDTTRNDNEQFF.